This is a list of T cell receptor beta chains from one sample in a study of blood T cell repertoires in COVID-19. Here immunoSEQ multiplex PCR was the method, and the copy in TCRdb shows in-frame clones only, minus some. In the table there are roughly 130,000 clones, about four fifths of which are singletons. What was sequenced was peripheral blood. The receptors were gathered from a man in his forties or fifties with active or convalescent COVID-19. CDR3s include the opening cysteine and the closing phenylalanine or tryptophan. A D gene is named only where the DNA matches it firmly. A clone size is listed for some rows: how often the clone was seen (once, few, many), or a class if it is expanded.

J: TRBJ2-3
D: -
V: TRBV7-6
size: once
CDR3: CASSLGAGYKTSTDTQYF
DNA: TGTGCCAGCAGCTTAGGGGCGGGGTACAAGACTAGCACAGATACGCAGTATTTT

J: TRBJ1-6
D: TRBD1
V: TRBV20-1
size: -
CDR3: CSASAGTGFYNSPLHF
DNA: TGCAGTGCTAGTGCTGGGACAGGGTTCTATAATTCACCCCTCCACTTT

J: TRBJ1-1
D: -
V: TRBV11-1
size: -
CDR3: CASSLARTGTEAFF
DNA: TGTGCCAGCAGCTTAGCCCGAACGGGGACTGAAGCTTTCTTT

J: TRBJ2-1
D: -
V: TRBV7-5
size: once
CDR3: CARNTSPYNEQFF
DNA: TGTGCCAGAAACACCTCCCCCTACAATGAGCAGTTCTTC

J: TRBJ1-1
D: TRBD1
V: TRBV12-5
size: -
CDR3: CASGPGQANTEAFF
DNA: TGTGCTAGTGGGCCGGGACAGGCGAACACTGAAGCTTTCTTT

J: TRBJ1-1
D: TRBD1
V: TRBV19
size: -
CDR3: CASRTGAPGNTEAFF
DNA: TGTGCCAGTAGGACAGGGGCGCCCGGGAACACTGAAGCTTTCTTT

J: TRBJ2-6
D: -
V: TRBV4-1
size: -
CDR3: CASSWASPGANVLTF
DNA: TGCGCCAGCAGCTGGGCCTCTCCCGGGGCCAACGTCCTGACTTTC

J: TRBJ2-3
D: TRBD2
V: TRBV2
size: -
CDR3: CASNPAGGPTDTQYF
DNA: TGTGCCAGTAACCCTGCGGGGGGGCCCACAGATACGCAGTATTTT

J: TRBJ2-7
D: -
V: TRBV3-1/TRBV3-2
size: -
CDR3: CASSPRQGGEQYF
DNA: TGTGCCAGCAGCCCTAGACAGGGAGGCGAGCAGTACTTC

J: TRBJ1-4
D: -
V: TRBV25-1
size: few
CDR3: CASSDRLNEKLFF
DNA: TGTGCCAGCAGTGACAGGCTTAATGAAAAACTGTTTTTT

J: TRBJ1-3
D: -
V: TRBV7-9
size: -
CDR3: CASSRDNGNTIYF
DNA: TGTGCCAGCAGCCGCGACAATGGAAACACCATATATTTT

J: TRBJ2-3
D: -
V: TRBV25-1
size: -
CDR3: CASISQGTDTQYF
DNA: TGTGCCAGCATTTCACAGGGTACAGATACGCAGTATTTT

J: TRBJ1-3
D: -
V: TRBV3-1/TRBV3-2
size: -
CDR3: CASSQIPTAVSGNTIYF
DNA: TGTGCCAGCAGCCAAATCCCGACAGCCGTCTCTGGAAACACCATATATTTT

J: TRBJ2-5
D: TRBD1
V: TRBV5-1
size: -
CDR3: CASSLTGEETQYF
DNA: TGCGCCAGCAGCTTGACAGGGGAAGAGACCCAGTACTTC

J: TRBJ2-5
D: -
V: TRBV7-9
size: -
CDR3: CASSSSSSGETQYF
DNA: TGTGCCAGCAGTTCCTCGTCCTCCGGGGAGACCCAGTACTTC

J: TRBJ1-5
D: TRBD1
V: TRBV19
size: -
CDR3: CASSRDRGNQPQHF
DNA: TGTGCCAGTAGCCGGGACAGGGGAAATCAGCCCCAGCATTTT

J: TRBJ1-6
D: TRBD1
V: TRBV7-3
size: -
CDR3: CASSPQGANSPLHF
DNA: TGTGCCAGCAGCCCCCAGGGGGCGAATTCACCCCTCCACTTT

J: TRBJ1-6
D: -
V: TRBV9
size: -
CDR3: CASSVEAASSYNSPLHF
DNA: TGTGCCAGCAGCGTAGAAGCAGCGAGCTCCTATAATTCACCCCTCCACTTT

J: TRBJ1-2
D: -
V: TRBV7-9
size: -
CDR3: CASSSGNYGYTF
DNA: TGTGCCAGCAGCTCAGGGAATTATGGCTACACCTTC

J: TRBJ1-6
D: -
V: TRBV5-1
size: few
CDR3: CASSLGQSYNSPLHF
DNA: TGCGCCAGCAGCTTGGGACAGTCATATAATTCACCCCTCCACTTT

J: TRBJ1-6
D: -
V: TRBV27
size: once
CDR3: CDWQGPILYNSPLHF
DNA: TGTGACTGGCAGGGCCCTATACTATATAATTCACCCCTCCACTTT

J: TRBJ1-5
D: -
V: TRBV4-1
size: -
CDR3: CASSQDLRDQPQHF
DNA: TGCGCCAGCAGCCAAGATCTCAGGGATCAGCCCCAGCATTTT

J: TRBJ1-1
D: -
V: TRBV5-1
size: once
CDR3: CASSRLGGNAVNTEAFF
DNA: TGCGCCAGCAGTAGACTGGGAGGGAACGCTGTGAACACTGAAGCTTTCTTT

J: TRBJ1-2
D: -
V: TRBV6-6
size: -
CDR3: CASSYSRGGTNYGYTF
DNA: TGTGCCAGCAGTTACTCAAGGGGTGGAACTAACTATGGCTACACCTTC

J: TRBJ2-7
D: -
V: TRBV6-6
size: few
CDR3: CASSLKPYEQYF
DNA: TGTGCCAGCAGTCTGAAGCCCTACGAGCAGTACTTC

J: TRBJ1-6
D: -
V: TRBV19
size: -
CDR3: CASSIKGLGNSPLHF
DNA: TGTGCCAGTAGTATTAAGGGGTTGGGAAATTCACCCCTCCACTTT

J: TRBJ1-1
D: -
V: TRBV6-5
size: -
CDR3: CASHGHMNTEAFF
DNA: TGTGCCAGCCACGGACACATGAACACTGAAGCTTTCTTT

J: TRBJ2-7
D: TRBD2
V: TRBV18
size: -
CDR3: CASSPPPGGNEQYF
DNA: TGTGCCAGCTCACCCCCCCCGGGGGGGAACGAGCAGTACTTC

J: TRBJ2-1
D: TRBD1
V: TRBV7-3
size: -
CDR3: CASSARTGASYNEQFF
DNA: TGTGCCAGCAGCGCCAGGACAGGGGCCTCCTACAATGAGCAGTTCTTC

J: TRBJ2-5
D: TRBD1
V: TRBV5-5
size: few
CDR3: CASNDRVEETQYF
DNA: TGTGCCAGCAACGACAGGGTCGAAGAGACCCAGTACTTC

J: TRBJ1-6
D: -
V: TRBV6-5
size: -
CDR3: CASSYSGRGWSPLHF
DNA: TGTGCCAGCAGTTACAGTGGCAGGGGATGGTCACCCCTCCACTTT

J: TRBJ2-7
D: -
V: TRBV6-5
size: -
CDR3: CASRTTGISSYEQYF
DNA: TGTGCCAGCAGGACCACAGGGATCAGCTCCTACGAGCAGTACTTC

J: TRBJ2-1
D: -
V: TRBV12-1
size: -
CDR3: CASSQTGGLKRANEQFF
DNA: TGTGCCAGCAGCCAAACAGGGGGCCTAAAAAGGGCGAATGAGCAGTTCTTC

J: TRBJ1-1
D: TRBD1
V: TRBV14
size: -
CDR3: CASSHSEGAGAFF
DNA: TGTGCCAGCAGCCACTCCGAGGGGGCAGGGGCTTTCTTT

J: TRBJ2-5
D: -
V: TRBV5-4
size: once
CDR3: CASSPDLRQETQYF
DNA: TGTGCCAGCAGCCCCGATCTCAGACAAGAGACCCAGTACTTC

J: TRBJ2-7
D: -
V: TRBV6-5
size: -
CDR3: CASSHSEGYEQYF
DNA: TGTGCCAGCAGCCATTCGGAGGGCTACGAGCAGTACTTC

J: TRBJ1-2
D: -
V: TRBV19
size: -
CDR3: CASSIPQGYGYTF
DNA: TGTGCCAGTAGTATTCCTCAGGGGTATGGCTACACCTTC

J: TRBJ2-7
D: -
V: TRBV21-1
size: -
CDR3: CASSKKVGGSNYEQYF
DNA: TGTGCCAGCAGCAAAAAGGTAGGGGGCAGTAATTACGAGCAGTACTTC

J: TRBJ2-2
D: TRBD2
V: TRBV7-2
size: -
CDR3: CASSLDGGGKAGELFF
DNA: TGTGCCAGCAGCTTAGATGGCGGGGGGAAGGCCGGGGAGCTGTTTTTT

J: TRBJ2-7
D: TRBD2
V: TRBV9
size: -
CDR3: CASGGGGPTRYEQYF
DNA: TGTGCCAGCGGCGGGGGGGGGCCAACCCGCTACGAGCAGTACTTC

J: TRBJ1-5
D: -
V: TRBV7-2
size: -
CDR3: CASSLVMGAQGQPQHF
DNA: TGTGCCAGCAGCTTAGTTATGGGGGCCCAGGGGCAGCCCCAGCATTTT

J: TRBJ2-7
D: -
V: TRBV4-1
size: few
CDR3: CASSLTSLFSYEQYF
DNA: TGCGCCAGCAGCCTGACTTCCCTCTTCTCCTACGAGCAGTACTTC

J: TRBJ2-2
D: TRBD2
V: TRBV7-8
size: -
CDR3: CASSLELATGELFF
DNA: TGTGCCAGCAGCTTAGAACTAGCGACCGGGGAGCTGTTTTTT

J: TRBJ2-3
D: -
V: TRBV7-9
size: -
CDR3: CASSREGVDTQYF
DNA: TGTGCCAGCAGCCGCGAAGGGGTCGATACGCAGTATTTT

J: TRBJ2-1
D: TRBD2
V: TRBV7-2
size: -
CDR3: CASSGPRAGGPRNEQFF
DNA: TGTGCCAGCAGCGGGCCAAGAGCGGGGGGGCCTAGGAATGAGCAGTTCTTC

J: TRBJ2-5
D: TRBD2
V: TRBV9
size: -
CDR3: CASSVAGGGARKETQYF
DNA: TGTGCCAGCAGCGTAGCGGGCGGGGGGGCCCGTAAAGAGACCCAGTACTTC

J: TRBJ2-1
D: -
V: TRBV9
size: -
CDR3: CASSSRAGLSSYNEQFF
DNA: TGTGCCAGCAGCTCCAGGGCGGGGCTGAGCTCCTACAATGAGCAGTTCTTC

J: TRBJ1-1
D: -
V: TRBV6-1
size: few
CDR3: CASSEKGSGGENTEAFF
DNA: TGTGCCAGCAGTGAAAAGGGGTCGGGGGGAGAGAACACTGAAGCTTTCTTT

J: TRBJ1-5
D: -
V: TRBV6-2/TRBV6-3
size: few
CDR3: CASSYSIGQGGPQPQHF
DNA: TGTGCCAGCAGTTACTCGATAGGGCAGGGAGGCCCTCAGCCCCAGCATTTT

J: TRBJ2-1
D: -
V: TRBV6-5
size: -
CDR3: CAIQVVSYNEQFF
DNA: TGTGCCATCCAGGTTGTTTCCTACAATGAGCAGTTCTTC